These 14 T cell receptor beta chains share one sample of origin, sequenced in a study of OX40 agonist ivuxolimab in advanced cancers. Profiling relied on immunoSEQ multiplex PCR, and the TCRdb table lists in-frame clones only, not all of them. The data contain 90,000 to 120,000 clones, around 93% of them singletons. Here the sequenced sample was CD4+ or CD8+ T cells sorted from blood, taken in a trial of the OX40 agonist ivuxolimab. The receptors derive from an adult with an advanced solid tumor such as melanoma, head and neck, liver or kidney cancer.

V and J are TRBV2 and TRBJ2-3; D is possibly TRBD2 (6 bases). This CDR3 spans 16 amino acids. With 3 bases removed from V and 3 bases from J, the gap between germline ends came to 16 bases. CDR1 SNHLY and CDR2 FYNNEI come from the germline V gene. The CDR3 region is CASSEFRGTRTDTQYF. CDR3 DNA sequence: TGTGCCAGCAGTGAGTTCCGCGGGACTCGGACAGATACGCAGTATTTT.

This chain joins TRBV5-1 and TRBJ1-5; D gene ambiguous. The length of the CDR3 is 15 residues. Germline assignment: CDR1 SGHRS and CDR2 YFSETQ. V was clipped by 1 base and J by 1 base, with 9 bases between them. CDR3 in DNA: TGCGCCAGCAGCTTGAATGGGCAGAGCAATCAGCCCCAGCATTTT. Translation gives CASSLNGQSNQPQHF.

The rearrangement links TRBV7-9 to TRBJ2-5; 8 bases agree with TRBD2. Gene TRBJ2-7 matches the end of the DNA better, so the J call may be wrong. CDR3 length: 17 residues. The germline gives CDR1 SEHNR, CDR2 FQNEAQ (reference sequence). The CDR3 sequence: CASSLDLSVGGGYEQYF. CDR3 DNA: TGTGCCAGCAGCTTAGACCTGAGTGTCGGGGGGGGATACGAGCAGTACTTC.

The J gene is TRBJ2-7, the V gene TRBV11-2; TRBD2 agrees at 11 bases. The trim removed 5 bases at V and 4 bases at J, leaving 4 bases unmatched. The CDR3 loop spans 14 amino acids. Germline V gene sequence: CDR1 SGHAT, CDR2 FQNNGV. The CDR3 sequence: CASSRTSGLYEQYF. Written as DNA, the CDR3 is TGTGCCAGCAGCAGGACTAGCGGGTTGTACGAGCAGTACTTC.

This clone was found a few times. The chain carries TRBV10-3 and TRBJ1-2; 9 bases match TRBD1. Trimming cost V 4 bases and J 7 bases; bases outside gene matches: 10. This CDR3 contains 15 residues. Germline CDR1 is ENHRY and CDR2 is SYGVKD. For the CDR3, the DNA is TGTGCCATCAGTGTGGGGGAACAGGGGGCAGGTGGCTACACCTTC. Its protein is CAISVGEQGAGGYTF.

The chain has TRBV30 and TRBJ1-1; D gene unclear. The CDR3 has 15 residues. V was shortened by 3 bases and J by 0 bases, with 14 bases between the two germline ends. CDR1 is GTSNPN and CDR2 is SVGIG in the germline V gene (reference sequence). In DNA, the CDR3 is TGTGCCTGGAGCGGATTTTGGGGAGTGAACACTGAAGCTTTCTTT. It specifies CAWSGFWGVNTEAFF.

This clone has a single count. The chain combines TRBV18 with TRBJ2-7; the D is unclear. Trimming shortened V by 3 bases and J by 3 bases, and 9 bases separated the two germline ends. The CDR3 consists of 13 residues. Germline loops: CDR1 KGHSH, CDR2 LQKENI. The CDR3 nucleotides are TGTGCCAGCTCACCCCCCCAAGTCTACGAGCAGTACTTC. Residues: CASSPPQVYEQYF.

Here the CDR3 DNA reads TGTGCCAGCTCACCACTTGCCGGGGGCAGTCCCCTATACGAGCAGTACTTC. Residues: CASSPLAGGSPLYEQYF. This chain links TRBV18 with TRBJ2-7; D may correspond to TRBD1 or TRBD2 (6 bases each). CDR1 KGHSH and CDR2 LQKENI come from the germline V gene. This CDR3 region has 17 residues. Trimming removed 1 base from V and 4 bases from J, with 20 bases in between.

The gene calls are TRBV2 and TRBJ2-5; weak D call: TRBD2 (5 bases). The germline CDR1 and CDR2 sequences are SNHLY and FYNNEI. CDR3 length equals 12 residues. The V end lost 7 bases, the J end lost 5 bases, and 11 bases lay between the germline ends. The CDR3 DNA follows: TGTGCCAGCATGAAAAGGAGGGAGACCCAGTACTTC. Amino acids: CASMKRRETQYF.

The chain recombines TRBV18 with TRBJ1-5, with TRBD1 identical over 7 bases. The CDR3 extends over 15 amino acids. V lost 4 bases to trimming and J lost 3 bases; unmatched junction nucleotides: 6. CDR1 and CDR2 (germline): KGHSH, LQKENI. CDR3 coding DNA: TGTGCCAGCTCACGAGGACAGGCTAACAATCAGCCCCAGCATTTT. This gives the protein CASSRGQANNQPQHF. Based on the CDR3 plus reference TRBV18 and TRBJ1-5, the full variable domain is NAGVMQNPRHLVRRRGQEARLRCSPMKGHSHVYWYRQLPEEGLKFMVYLQKENIIDESGMPKERFSAEFPKEGPSILRIQQVVRGDSAAYFCASSRGQANNQPQHFGDGTRLSIL.

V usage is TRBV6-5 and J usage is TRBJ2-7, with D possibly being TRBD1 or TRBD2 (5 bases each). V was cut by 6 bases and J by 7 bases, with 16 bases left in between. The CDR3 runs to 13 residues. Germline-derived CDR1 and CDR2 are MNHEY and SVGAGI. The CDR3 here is CASSRDGLREQYF. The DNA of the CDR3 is TGTGCCAGCAGCCGGGACGGTCTCAGGGAGCAGTACTTC.

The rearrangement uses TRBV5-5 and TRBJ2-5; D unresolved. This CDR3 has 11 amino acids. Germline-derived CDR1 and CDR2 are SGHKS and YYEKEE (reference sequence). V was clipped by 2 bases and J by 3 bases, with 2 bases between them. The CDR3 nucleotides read TGTGCCAGCAGCTTCGAAGAGACCCAGTACTTC. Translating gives CASSFEETQYF.

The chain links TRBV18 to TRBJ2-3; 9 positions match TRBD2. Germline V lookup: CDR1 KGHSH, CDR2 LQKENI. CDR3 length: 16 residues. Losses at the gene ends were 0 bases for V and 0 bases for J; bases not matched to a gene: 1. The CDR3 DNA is TGTGCCAGCTCACCACCTCTAGCGGGGAGCACAGATACGCAGTATTTT. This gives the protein CASSPPLAGSTDTQYF.

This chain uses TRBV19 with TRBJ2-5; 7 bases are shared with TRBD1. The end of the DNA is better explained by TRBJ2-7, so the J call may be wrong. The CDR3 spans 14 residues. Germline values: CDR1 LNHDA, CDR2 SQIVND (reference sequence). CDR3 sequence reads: CASSISGGTYEQYF. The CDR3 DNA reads TGTGCCAGTAGTATCTCAGGGGGTACCTACGAGCAGTACTTC.